A selection of T cell receptor beta chains follows, all from one sample in a study of breast tumors, draining lymph nodes, adjacent tissues. TCRdb called the multiplex PCR reads again in MiXCR, with one record for every CDR3 protein. The data contain approximately 170,000 distinct CDR3 sequences, approximately 33% of them singletons. Sequenced input: axillary lymph node tissue. The receptors were sampled from a female donor with breast cancer. Some clones in this sample may be carry-over from other donors' samples. Each CDR3 is given without its conserved first and last residue.

j_call v_call cdr3_length cdr3_aa
TRBJ2-1 TRBV20-1 11 SLPQAVYNEQF
TRBJ2-3 TRBV10-1 13 ASSGGEPSTDTQY
TRBJ2-3 TRBV5-6 17 ASSLTTAGQSAPDHTQY
TRBJ2-7 TRBV13 12 ASSQFRQPYEQY
TRBJ2-7 TRBV6-6 15 ASSYEPRQGPFYEQY
TRBJ2-5 TRBV24-1 14 ATSDMSSGVWETQY
TRBJ2-6 TRBV5-1 14 ASSLLQGTGANVLT
TRBJ2-3 TRBV7-3 13 ASSFLAGSTDTQY
TRBJ1-3 TRBV6-1 13 ASSGGSSSGNTVY
TRBJ1-5 TRBV2 12 ASRATRGNQPQH
TRBJ1-1 TRBV20-1 12 SAPKTSGGTEAF
TRBJ2-7 TRBV7-8 19 ASSSHPGRGGRIAPRGEQY
TRBJ2-5 TRBV20-1 10 SARLGSETQY
TRBJ2-2 TRBV5-1 14 ASSLSPGGATGELF
TRBJ1-2 TRBV12-3/TRBV12-4 13 ASRVYSSPNYGYT